The sequence of this T cell receptor beta chain was determined in a study of shared clonotypes between healthy human individuals (dated by TCRdb to the early 2020s). Background for the entire study: The cohort included a few men and a couple of women between 18 and 49 years of age. Per donor, leukapheresis produced somewhere between about 0.9 and 9.5 billion PBMCs. Blood TCR repertoires of about 5 healthy adults were deeply sequenced to estimate repertoire size and the extent of clonotype sharing between individuals. To increase sequencing depth and limit assay-specific biases, TCR repertoire library preparation and sequencing were carried out by different laboratories using diverse techniques.

TCR CDR3 regions were amplified from genomic DNA by multiplex PCR using the deep immunoSEQ assay. Extracted genomic DNA from each cell subset was distributed evenly across all wells of several immunoSEQ 96-well plates, and each plate was treated as a replicate. For unsorted PBMC, 250 to 350 ng genomic DNA, equal to approximately 30,000 T cell genomes, was loaded into each replicate PCR. Ten immunoSEQ deep assay plates were used to sequence the unsorted PBMC genomic DNA. Purified libraries were measured with a Qubit 3.0 fluorometer, size-checked on a Bioanalyzer 2100, and measured again with the KAPA Library Quantification kit. Every immunoSEQ 96-well plate was sequenced on a separate single-read 150-cycle Illumina NextSeq 550 flow cell. The paper's processing steps were these. Because only junctional sequences without quality scores were contained in the immunoSEQ output, filtering matching that applied to full-length reads could not be performed. Sequences were annotated with PyIR, a Python wrapper for IgBLAST v1.9, using IMGT germline references to assign V/J genes and CDR3. Reads were filtered out if the reads had weak V/J assignments (E-value above 1e-6), no CDR3, stop codons, out-of-frame junctions, or ambiguous translated residues. V3J clonotypes were defined as sequences sharing the same inferred V gene, J gene, and CDR3 amino acid sequence. Percentage overlap between repertoires was computed as shared unique clonotypes divided by the size of the smaller repertoire. Three approaches were used to assess repertoire richness: RTK rarefaction, the Chao1 estimator, and Recon v2.1 estimates of unobserved clonotypes. Held by TCRdb, this immuneACCESS table contains in-frame sequences only and omits some clones. Under half of the omission traces to an unresolved V gene where checked; the cause of the rest is unknown. That table furnishes V, J and clone size, whereas the DNA furnished D and trimming. For this sample the table gives 400,000 to 500,000 clones, of which 70% to 80% were detected only once. The ten largest clonotypes hold about an eighth of the sample.

A word on this clone: It has no known antigen specificity. No much larger clone exists at a distance of one base, and base qualities are not known.

Donors were healthy HIV-negative adults with no recently reported acute infections or vaccinations. Only Caucasian adults living in Nashville, Tennessee, USA were represented among the donors. For unsorted samples, roughly 81 million PBMCs were counted and genomic DNA was extracted with the QIAamp DNA Blood Mini kit. Blood was obtained by leukapheresis, after which PBMCs were separated by Ficoll-Histopaque density gradient centrifugation and cryopreserved in liquid nitrogen vapor phase. Study-level results and caveats: Because the study included only a small number of donors, the genetic and exposure-history diversity represented was limited. Sampling was restricted to blood, and TCR repertoires in tissue are likely to differ from TCR repertoires in blood. Based on pairwise subsampling, the degree of clonotype sharing among donors was expected to be affected by sequencing depth.

The germline V gene sets CDR1 to SGHTA and CDR2 to FQGNSA. The CDR3 runs 15 residues from the cysteine to the phenylalanine. Only CDR3 DNA remains: 45 bases, in frame from the first base. The junction shows trimming of 5 bases on V and 7 bases on J, plus 18 bases between the germline ends. The clonotype comes from a woman between 40 and 55 years old in good health. Some clones in this sample may be carry-over from other donors' samples. This chain joins TRBV7-2 to TRBJ2-1; the D call is possibly TRBD1 or TRBD2, each sharing 7 bases. Material for sequencing was PBMCs. Here the CDR3 is given as CASSPGGRVGNEQFF. The DNA sequence is TGTGCCAGCAGCCCAGGGGGGAGGGTAGGTAATGAGCAGTTCTTC.